This T cell receptor beta chain was found in a study of vaccination effects on CD4 cells after COVID-19. Study-wide background: Participants each got two BNT162b2 or mRNA-1273 vaccine doses.

The method was immunoSEQ multiplex PCR; TCRdb's version includes in-frame clones alone and lacks a portion of them. Altogether 50,000 or so clones are present, roughly 73% being singletons, with the ten largest covering 5% to 7%. Study results and limitations: Late post-vaccination, clones induced by infection and those induced by vaccine underwent marked clonal contraction.

Expansion with viral peptide pools was applied to antigen-specific CD4+ T cells by the ViraFEST assay prior to sequencing. Cells that had been cultured for roughly ten days were the source of isolated CD4+ T cells. Vaccine recipients lacked prior SARS-CoV-2 infection and had negative nucleocapsid antibodies. PBMC were cultured at under 2.5 million per well with 9 to 10 IU/ml IL-2 and 7.5 to 10 ug/ml peptides. Cultures received IL-2 medium that replaced half the medium on days 3 and 7. Of note for this clone: What it recognizes is unknown.

The CDR3 is 14 residues long. Trimming took off 2 bases at V and 3 bases at J, with 9 bases between the two ends. CDR1 and CDR2 (germline): SGHAT, FQDESV (reference sequence). V usage is TRBV11-1 and J usage is TRBJ2-3; D remains ambiguous. Material: CD4+ T cells from PBMCs cultured with HCoV-OC43 spike peptides, obtained before COVID-19 vaccination. Noted subset: HCoV-OC43 spike overlapping peptide pool stimulation. This clonotype was obtained from a human donor who received a COVID-19 vaccine. CDR3 region: CASSLSFATDTQYF. In DNA, the CDR3 is TGTGCCAGCAGCTTAAGTTTTGCGACAGATACGCAGTATTTT.